This T cell receptor beta chain was obtained from a study of T cells after yellow fever vaccination. Study-level results: Most clones from primary vaccination were detected again post-booster (roughly 95% CD4, more than 85% CD8). Clonotypes appearing in both CD4 and CD8 compartments existed, and their share was small.

The germline V and J ends were trimmed by 6 bases and 2 bases, with 14 bases remaining between them. Germline lookup yields CDR1 SEHNR and CDR2 FQNEAQ (reference sequence). This CDR3 is 15 amino acids long. TCRdb ran MiXCR on the 5' RACE reads and lists one entry per CDR3 protein. This sample has fewer than 450,000 distinct CDR3 sequences, with about 4% found just once. This clonotype was counted only a few times. Antigen specificity is unknown. The V call is TRBV7-9, the J call TRBJ2-1, with D perhaps matching TRBD1 or TRBD2 (7 bases each). The receptor comes from a man between 18 and 29 years old who received the YFV17D yellow fever vaccine. The sequencing here drew on PBMCs, taken 5 days after the yellow fever booster vaccination. As DNA, the CDR3 is TGTGCCAGCAGGTCAGGGGGGGGGACCTACAATGAGCAGTTCTTC. Protein: CASRSGGGTYNEQFF.